This TCR beta chain came from a study of blood T cell repertoires in COVID-19. Study information: Sources were T cells, B-cell-depleted T cells, or PBMCs; the material itself was cDNA or gDNA.

In the original processing: From reference gene primer amplification, estimates of nucleated cell counts were derived. Clones were sequenced by immunoSEQ multiplex PCR, and TCRdb holds only the in-frame ones, with some missing. For V, J and clone size, that table is used; D and trimming come from the DNA. The top ten clones hold around 1.7% of a sample with approximately 280,000 clones, 90% of them seen once. Trimming pared 3 bases from V and 13 bases from J, leaving 19 bases between. CDR3 length: 15 amino acids. Germline V gene lookup returns CDR1 MGHRA and CDR2 YSYEKL. The chain combines TRBV4-1 with TRBJ1-6; D possibly corresponds to TRBD1 (5 bases). This TCR came from a woman aged 18-29 years with acute COVID-19. The specimen sequenced was PBMCs or T cells enriched from blood (not recorded which). The CDR3 sequence: CASSQYRPGGDPLHF. The CDR3 DNA follows: TGCGCCAGCAGCCAGTACAGGCCCGGGGGTGATCCCCTCCACTTT.